Sequencing of this TCR beta chain was carried out in a study of cytomegalovirus exposure and HLA in healthy donors. The CDR3 runs to 14 residues. Per the germline V gene, CDR1 is MDHEN and CDR2 is SYDVKM. V lost 3 bases and J lost 2, with 8 bases in between. 60 Vbeta and 13 Jbeta primers were used in PCR. Sequencing used immunoSEQ multiplex PCR; TCRdb keeps in-frame clones, though not all of them. The sample includes about 210,000 clones. Study outcomes and limitations: Later analysis identified several of the most significant clusters that appeared linked to common viral pathogens.

Comments on this clone: As yet, its antigen is unknown.

This chain uses TRBV28 with TRBJ1-5; D is perhaps TRBD1 (5 bases). Sequenced input: PBMCs. The sequence was collected from a woman aged 25 to 39 in good health and CMV-seropositive. The CDR3 DNA reads as TGTGCCAGCAGTTTGGCCAGGGGCAATCAGCCCCAGCATTTT. It translates to CASSLARGNQPQHF.